The 9 T cell receptor beta chains below were found in one sample sequenced in a study of T cells in localized non-small cell lung cancer. Method: immunoSEQ multiplex PCR; TCRdb's copy keeps in-frame clones and lacks some. The repertoire holds about 40,000 clones, with more than 75% as singletons. The specimen was peripheral blood, collected before any cancer treatment. The receptors were gathered from a man aged 35 to 70 with stage I lung adenocarcinoma.

The V call is TRBV7-6, the J call TRBJ2-1; TRBD2 matches at 7 bases. The trim removed 1 base at V and 0 bases at J, leaving 6 bases unmatched. The CDR3 has 17 amino acids. CDR1 and CDR2 (germline): SGHVS, FNYEAQ. CDR3: CASSLGGGRVSYNEQFF. The CDR3 bases are TGTGCCAGCAGCTTAGGGGGCGGGAGAGTCTCCTACAATGAGCAGTTCTTC.

V gene TRBV2 combines with J gene TRBJ2-1; 12 bases line up with TRBD2. J was trimmed by 5 bases and V by 3 bases; bases with no gene match: 8. Per the germline V gene, CDR1 is SNHLY and CDR2 is FYNNEI. CDR3 size: 17 residues. CDR3 protein: CASSDGPWTSGNNEQFF. In DNA form, the CDR3 reads TGTGCCAGCAGTGACGGACCCTGGACTAGCGGGAACAATGAGCAGTTCTTC.

The chain links TRBV7-2 to TRBJ2-7, with D tentatively TRBD2 (5 bases). The CDR3 runs to 17 residues. Germline-derived CDR1 and CDR2 are SGHTA and FQGNSA. V dropped 3 bases and J dropped 0 bases, with 18 bases sitting between them. The CDR3 DNA sequence: TGTGCCAGCAGCTTTAGGAGCCCAATAGCGAACTCCTACGAGCAGTACTTC. It encodes CASSFRSPIANSYEQYF.

J is TRBJ2-3 and V is TRBV4-2, with TRBD1 matching 7 bases. Losses at the gene ends were 1 base for V and 6 bases for J; bases not matched to a gene: 4. Germline CDR1 LGHNA, CDR2 YNFKEQ. The CDR3 spans 14 residues. The CDR3 sequence is CASSQGGGRDTQYF. Here the CDR3 DNA reads TGTGCCAGCAGCCAAGGAGGGGGCAGGGATACGCAGTATTTT.

The chain carries TRBV28 and TRBJ2-4; D possibly corresponds to TRBD2 (7 bases). V lost 6 bases to trimming and J lost 0 bases, with 18 bases between them. Germline loops: CDR1 MDHEN, CDR2 SYDVKM. The CDR3 loop spans 17 amino acids. CDR3 in DNA: TGTGCCAGCAGACGCGGTGGGGGGGGCTTAGCCAAAAACATTCAGTACTTC. Translating gives CASRRGGGGLAKNIQYF. Variable domain in full (rest from reference TRBV28 and TRBJ2-4): DVKVTQSSRYLVKRTGEKVFLECVQDMDHENMFWYRQDPGLGLRLIYFSYDVKMKEKGDIPEGYSVSREKKERFSLILESASTNQTSMYLCASRRGGGGLAKNIQYFGAGTRLSVL.

The chain couples TRBV28 to TRBJ1-1, with a possible D match to TRBD1 (5 bases). CDR1 is MDHEN and CDR2 is SYDVKM in the germline V gene. The CDR3 spans 17 residues. Trimming stripped 5 bases from V and 0 bases from J, with 19 bases between. For the CDR3, the DNA is TGTGCCAGCAGTGCTCGGTTGGGTTCACAGGTGAACACTGAAGCTTTCTTT. Amino acids: CASSARLGSQVNTEAFF.

The V gene is TRBV11-2, the J gene TRBJ2-1, with TRBD1 identical over 8 bases. CDR1 is SGHAT and CDR2 is FQNNGV in the germline V gene. Germline trimming cut 5 bases from V and 4 bases from J; bases unmatched to any gene: 13. The CDR3 has 17 amino acids. This chain's CDR3 is CASSNRFRGRQYNEQFF. In DNA form, the CDR3 reads TGTGCCAGCAGCAATCGCTTCAGGGGGCGCCAGTACAATGAGCAGTTCTTC.

The chain carries TRBV10-3 and TRBJ1-4, with unresolved D. Trimming pared 6 bases from V and 5 bases from J, leaving 13 bases between. Germline lookup yields CDR1 ENHRY and CDR2 SYGVKD. The CDR3 is 14 residues long. In DNA form, the CDR3 reads TGTGCCATCAGGGACCCGGGAGAAAATGAAAAACTGTTTTTT. Its translation: CAIRDPGENEKLFF.

The V call is TRBV2, the J call TRBJ1-2; possibly TRBD1 for D (6 bases). This CDR3 is built from 14 residues. Germline CDR1 and CDR2: SNHLY and FYNNEI. V lost 5 bases to trimming and J lost 0 bases, with 10 bases between them. The CDR3 sequence is CASSKDSSNYGYTF. CDR3 nucleotides: TGTGCCAGCAGTAAGGACAGTTCTAACTATGGCTACACCTTC. Full variable domain (outside the CDR3, taken from reference TRBV2 and TRBJ1-2): EPEVTQTPSHQVTQMGQEVILRCVPISNHLYFYWYRQILGQKVEFLVSFYNNEISEKSEIFDDQFSVERPDGSNFTLKIRSTKLEDSAMYFCASSKDSSNYGYTFGSGTRLTVV.